This T cell receptor beta chain is from a study of cytomegalovirus exposure and HLA in healthy donors. V gave up 6 bases and J gave up 4 bases; unmatched junction bases: 9. Looked up from germline, CDR1 is LGHNA and CDR2 is YSLEER. This CDR3 comprises 15 residues. Turning to this clone: The antigen remains unidentified.

General observations from the study: In a later analysis, 15,000 to 20,000 TCR beta sequences were associated with HLA alleles at 0.05 false discovery rate. What a later analysis reportedly showed was that an Asian-associated ancestry cluster had fewer N-insertions than the approximately 700-donor mean. The presence/absence work took it that sequencing depth was about the same across donors.

Use of 60 Vbeta and 13 Jbeta primers characterized the PCR. The table came from immunoSEQ multiplex PCR; TCRdb's copy has only in-frame clones and leaves some out. The sample lists roughly 80,000 clones, 65% to 85% occurring once. What was sequenced was PBMCs. The rearrangement uses TRBV4-3 and TRBJ1-3; 7 positions match TRBD1. This TCR derives from a woman between 35 and 50 years old in good health and CMV-seropositive. CDR3 nucleotides: TGCGCCAGCAGGGATTCGACAGGGTTGGGAAACACCATATATTTT. Protein sequence: CASRDSTGLGNTIYF.